These T cell receptor beta chains were read from a single sample in a study of identical twins. TCRdb used MiXCR to reprocess the 5' RACE reads, holding one entry per CDR3 protein. The profile shows 600,000 to 800,000 distinct CDR3 sequences, roughly 20% of them singletons. This sample was shared with a second study, whose subject was T cells expressing NK-cell markers.

What was sequenced was PBMCs. These receptors came from a woman younger than 35 in good health. Both conserved end residues are part of each CDR3. A D gene is named only where the DNA matches it firmly. Only some rows state a clone size, as once, few, many or a class for expanded clones.

.	TRBV10-3	TRBJ2-1	.	CAISEPPRGWYSNEQFF	TGTGCCATCAGTGAGCCACCTCGAGGGTGGTATAGCAATGAGCAGTTCTTC
few	TRBV5-1	TRBJ2-1	TRBD2	CASSLSGRAYNEQFF	TGCGCCAGCAGCCTGAGCGGGAGGGCCTACAATGAGCAGTTCTTC
.	TRBV20-1	TRBJ1-4	.	CSASRANEKLFF	TGCAGTGCTAGCAGGGCTAATGAAAAACTGTTTTTT
many	TRBV12-3/TRBV12-4	TRBJ2-3	TRBD2	CASREAGVHTDTQYF	TGTGCCAGCCGGGAGGCGGGGGTCCACACAGATACGCAGTATTTT
many	TRBV29-1	TRBJ2-1	TRBD2	CSVEEAGYEQFF	TGCAGCGTTGAAGAAGCGGGGTATGAGCAGTTCTTC
.	TRBV5-1	TRBJ1-2	.	CASSGSQARYGYTF	TGCGCCAGCTCCGGCAGCCAGGCTCGGTATGGCTACACCTTC
few	TRBV20-1	TRBJ1-1	.	CSARELVRGEAFF	TGCAGTGCTAGAGAATTAGTTCGGGGTGAAGCTTTCTTT
few	TRBV7-9	TRBJ2-7	.	CASSPTDEQYF	TGTGCCAGCAGCCCGACGGACGAGCAGTACTTC
.	TRBV6-6	TRBJ1-5	.	CASSYSEEGQHF	TGTGCCAGCAGTTACTCGGAAGAGGGCCAGCATTTT
.	TRBV6-5	TRBJ2-4	.	CASSYSKLAAKNIQYF	TGTGCCAGCAGTTACTCGAAATTGGCAGCAAAAAACATTCAGTACTTC